This T cell receptor (beta chain) comes out of a study of response to subunit inactivated influenza vaccine. Study-wide findings and caveats: The authors offered the suggestion that each seasonal influenza vaccination recruits few new T cells.

Germline assignment: CDR1 SGDLS and CDR2 YYNGEE. Trimming removed 1 base from V and 7 bases from J; junction bases left unmatched: 10. This CDR3 spans 16 amino acids. MiXCR, applied by TCRdb to the RT-PCR reads, yields one record per CDR3 protein. The table has hundreds of thousands of distinct CDR3 sequences, 15% to 20% seen once. This clonotype has ten or more counts. Its antigen is unknown. The source is a man aged 50 to 60 who received an inactivated influenza vaccine. The specimen comprised PBMCs from blood, sampled 5 to 6 days after vaccination. The V call is TRBV9, the J call TRBJ2-1; TRBD2 aligns across 8 bases. The CDR3 sequence is CASSVSPAGVGNEQFF. CDR3 nucleotides: TGTGCCAGCAGCGTATCCCCAGCGGGAGTGGGTAATGAGCAGTTCTTC.